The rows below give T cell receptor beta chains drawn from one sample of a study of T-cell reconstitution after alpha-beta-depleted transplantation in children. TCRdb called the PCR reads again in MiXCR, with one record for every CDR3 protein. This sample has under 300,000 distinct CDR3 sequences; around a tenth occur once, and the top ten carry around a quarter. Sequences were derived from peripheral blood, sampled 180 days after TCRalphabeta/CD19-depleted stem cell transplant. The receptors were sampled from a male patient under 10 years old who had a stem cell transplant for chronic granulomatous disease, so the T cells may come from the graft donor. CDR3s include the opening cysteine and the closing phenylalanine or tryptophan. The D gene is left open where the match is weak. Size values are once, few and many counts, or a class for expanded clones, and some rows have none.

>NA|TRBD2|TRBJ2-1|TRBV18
TGTGCCAGCTCACCACTAATGACCAGCGGGAGTTACCACAATGAGCAGTTCTTC
CASSPLMTSGSYHNEQFF
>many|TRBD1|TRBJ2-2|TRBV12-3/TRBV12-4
TGTGCCAGCAGCCAAACAGGGGGGAATACCGGGGAGCTGTTTTTT
CASSQTGGNTGELFF
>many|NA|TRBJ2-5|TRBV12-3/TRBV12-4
TGTGCCAGCAGCCCCTCCCTGGCCGTTCTGGAGACCCAGTACTTC
CASSPSLAVLETQYF
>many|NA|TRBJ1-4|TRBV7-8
TGTGCCAGCAGCGAGGACCCCCGGCCTAATGAAAAACTGTTTTTT
CASSEDPRPNEKLFF
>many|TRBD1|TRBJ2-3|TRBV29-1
TGCAGCGTGATGAGACAGGGGGCAACAGATACGCAGTATTTT
CSVMRQGATDTQYF
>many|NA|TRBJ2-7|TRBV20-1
TGCAGTGCTAGACTGGGAGCAACCTACGAGCAGTACTTC
CSARLGATYEQYF
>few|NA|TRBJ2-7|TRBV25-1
TGTGCCAGCAGTGACTCCGGGACAGTGGGAGGCGAGCAGTACTTC
CASSDSGTVGGEQYF
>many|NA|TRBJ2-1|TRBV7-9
TGTGCCAGCAGCTCGGTTGAGCAGTTCTTC
CASSSVEQFF
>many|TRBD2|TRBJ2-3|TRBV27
TGTGCCAGCAGTCAACTAGCGGGAGGATCCACAGATACGCAGTATTTT
CASSQLAGGSTDTQYF
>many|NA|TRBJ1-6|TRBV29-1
TGCAGCGCCCGGTCGGGGGCTAATTCACCCCTCCACTTT
CSARSGANSPLHF